The table lists the clone carrying this TCR beta chain with a count of one. The data are from a study of shared clonotypes between healthy human individuals. Replicate PCRs for sorted subsets used approximately 190 ng DNA; this equaled 25,000 to 35,000 T cell genomes. Only in-frame clones appear in the TCRdb table, and some are missing; sequencing was by immunoSEQ multiplex PCR. The data show millions of clones, with approximately 93% seen just once and 0.39% held by the top ten. CDR1 and CDR2 from the germline V gene are SGHTA and FQGTGA. The CDR3 loop spans 16 amino acids. V lost 5 bases to trimming and J lost 4 bases, with 17 bases between them.

The clonotype originates from a man aged 18 to 29 in good health. Some clones in this sample may be carry-over from other donors' samples. This chain joins TRBV7-3 and TRBJ2-2; a possible D gene is TRBD1 (5 bases). The sequencing sample was made of naive CD4+ T cells from PBMCs. Subset: CD45RA+ positively selected. DNA of the CDR3: TGTGCCAGCAGCGGACAAGAAGGGTCTAGCACCGGGGAGCTGTTTTTT. Residues: CASSGQEGSSTGELFF.